This T cell receptor (beta chain) is drawn from a study of technical replicates of blood from a few donors. The assay was immunoSEQ multiplex PCR, and TCRdb's table has in-frame clones only and misses some. The table has 55,000 to 75,000 clones, about 95% seen once; the top ten hold about 2.9%. Input material: PBMCs. This TCR was recovered from a human donor in good health. Some clones in this sample may be carry-over from other donors' samples.

CDR3 nucleotide sequence: TGTGCCATCAGTGAGGGGGGGTCTGGAAACACCATATATTTT. As protein: CAISEGGSGNTIYF. The V call is TRBV10-3, the J call TRBJ1-3; weak D call: TRBD1 (5 bases). Germline assignment: CDR1 ENHRY and CDR2 SYGVKD. V lost 2 bases and J 1 base, leaving 6 bases between the germline ends. The CDR3 covers 14 residues.